This TCR beta chain is from a study of T cells after yellow fever vaccination. This clonotype appeared many times. Unmatched junction bases numbered 8, after V lost 6 bases and J lost 2 bases. This CDR3 spans 15 amino acids. Per germline, CDR1 SGHTA and CDR2 FQGNSA. In TCRdb, the 5' RACE reads were re-called with MiXCR into one record per CDR3 protein. Found here are about 27,000 distinct CDR3 sequences, roughly 4.5% of them singletons; the top ten hold roughly two fifths. V gene TRBV7-2 combines with J gene TRBJ2-3; 7 bases are shared with TRBD1. The clonotype originates from a young man who received the YFV17D yellow fever vaccine. Sequenced material: PBMCs, either bulk or a sorted T-cell subset (CD4+, CD8+, memory, or dextramer-sorted; not recorded which), taken on the day of the yellow fever booster vaccination. CDR3 DNA: TGTGCCAGCAGTCCTGCTAGGGGGCCCACAGATACGCAGTATTTT. Encoded protein: CASSPARGPTDTQYF.